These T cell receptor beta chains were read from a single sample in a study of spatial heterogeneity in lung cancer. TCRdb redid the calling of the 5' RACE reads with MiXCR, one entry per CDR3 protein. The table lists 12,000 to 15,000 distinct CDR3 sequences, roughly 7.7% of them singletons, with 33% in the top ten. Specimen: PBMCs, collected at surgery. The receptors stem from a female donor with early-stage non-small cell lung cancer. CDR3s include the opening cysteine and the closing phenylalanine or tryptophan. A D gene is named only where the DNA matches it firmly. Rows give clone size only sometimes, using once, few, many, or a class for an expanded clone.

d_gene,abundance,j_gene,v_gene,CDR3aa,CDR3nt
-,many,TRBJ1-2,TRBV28,CASRKRGPAPNYGYTF,TGTGCCAGCAGGAAGCGGGGGCCCGCACCGAACTATGGCTACACCTTC
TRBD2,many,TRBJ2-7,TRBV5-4,CASSLDGRGYEQYF,TGTGCCAGCAGCTTGGACGGGAGGGGCTACGAGCAGTACTTC
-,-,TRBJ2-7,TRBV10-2,CASSPVGYEQYF,TGCGCCAGCAGCCCGGTGGGGTACGAGCAGTACTTC
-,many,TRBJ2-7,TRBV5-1,CASSFGSGRSYEQYF,TGCGCCAGCAGCTTTGGGAGTGGGAGGTCCTACGAGCAGTACTTC
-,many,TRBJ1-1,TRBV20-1,CSARVGGPNTEAFF,TGCAGTGCTAGAGTTGGTGGCCCGAACACTGAAGCTTTCTTT
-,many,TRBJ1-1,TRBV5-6,CASSLWGNTEAFF,TGTGCCAGCAGCTTATGGGGGAACACTGAAGCTTTCTTT
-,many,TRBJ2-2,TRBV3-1,CASSQDWNTGELFF,TGTGCCAGCAGCCAAGACTGGAACACCGGGGAGCTGTTTTTT
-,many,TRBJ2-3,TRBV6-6,CASSSGPDTQYF,TGTGCCAGCAGTTCAGGACCAGATACGCAGTATTTT
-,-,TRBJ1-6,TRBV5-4,CASSSDSGNSPLHF,TGTGCCAGCAGCTCGGACTCAGGGAATTCACCCCTCCACTTT
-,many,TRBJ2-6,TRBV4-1,CASSQGTRKIGSSGANVLTF,TGCGCCAGCAGCCAGGGGACAAGGAAGATTGGAAGCTCTGGGGCCAACGTCCTGACTTTC
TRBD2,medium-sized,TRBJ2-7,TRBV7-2,CASSSHPGGEQYF,TGTGCCAGCAGCTCCCATCCGGGGGGCGAGCAGTACTTC
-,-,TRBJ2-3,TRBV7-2,CASSATQGDTQYF,TGTGCCAGCAGCGCAACCCAGGGGGATACGCAGTATTTT
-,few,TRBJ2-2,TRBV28,CASSPWGTAGSHGELFF,TGTGCCAGCAGTCCATGGGGGACCGCAGGGAGTCACGGGGAGCTGTTTTTT
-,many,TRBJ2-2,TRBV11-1,CASSPLGLLNTGELFF,TGTGCCAGCAGCCCCCTTGGCCTGTTGAACACCGGGGAGCTGTTTTTT
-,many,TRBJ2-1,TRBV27,CASTEGRDRYNEQFF,TGTGCCAGCACTGAAGGCCGGGACCGTTACAATGAGCAGTTCTTC
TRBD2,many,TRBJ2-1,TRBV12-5,CASGLGTRDYNEQFF,TGTGCTAGTGGTTTGGGGACTAGAGACTACAATGAGCAGTTCTTC
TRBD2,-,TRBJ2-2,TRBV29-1,CSAKILAGGSGELFF,TGCAGCGCCAAGATATTAGCGGGGGGCTCCGGGGAGCTGTTTTTT
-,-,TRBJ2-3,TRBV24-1,CATSEADSTDTQYF,TGTGCCACCAGTGAGGCCGACAGCACAGATACGCAGTATTTT
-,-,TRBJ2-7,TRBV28,CASSLSQGKYF,TGTGCCAGCAGTTTATCGCAGGGGAAGTACTTC
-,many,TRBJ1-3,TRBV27,CASRQQSLSNTIYF,TGTGCCAGCAGACAACAATCGCTCAGCAACACCATATATTTT
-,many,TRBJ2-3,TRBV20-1,CSAPDGLNTDTQYF,TGCAGTGCTCCGGACGGGCTCAACACAGATACGCAGTATTTT
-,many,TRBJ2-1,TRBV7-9,CASSFTASGEQFF,TGTGCCAGCAGCTTTACAGCCTCCGGTGAGCAGTTCTTC
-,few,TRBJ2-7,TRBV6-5,CASSQAVGEQYF,TGTGCCAGCAGCCAAGCGGTCGGGGAGCAGTACTTC
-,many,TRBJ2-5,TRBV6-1,CASSESGKETQYF,TGTGCCAGCAGTGAATCGGGGAAAGAGACCCAGTACTTC
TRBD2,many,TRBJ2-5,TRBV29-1,CSVEGTSGQETQYF,TGCAGCGTTGAGGGGACTAGCGGGCAAGAGACCCAGTACTTC
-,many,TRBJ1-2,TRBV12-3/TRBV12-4,CASSFPSKGFRGYTF,TGTGCCAGCAGTTTTCCGTCTAAGGGTTTTCGGGGCTACACCTTC
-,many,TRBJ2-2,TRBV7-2,CASMLFGTGELFF,TGTGCCAGCATGCTCTTTGGGACCGGGGAGCTGTTTTTT
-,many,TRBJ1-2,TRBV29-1,CSVEDRGVINYGYTF,TGCAGCGTTGAGGATCGAGGGGTTATTAACTATGGCTACACCTTC
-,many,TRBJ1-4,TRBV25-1,CASSEYMGSLQEKLFF,TGTGCCAGCAGTGAATATATGGGAAGCTTGCAGGAAAAACTGTTTTTT
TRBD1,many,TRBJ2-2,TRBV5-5,CASSLQGATTGELFF,TGTGCCAGCAGCCTACAGGGGGCGACCACCGGGGAGCTGTTTTTT
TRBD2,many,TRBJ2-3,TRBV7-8,CASSLWAGGMTDTQYF,TGTGCCAGCAGCTTATGGGCGGGGGGCATGACAGATACGCAGTATTTT
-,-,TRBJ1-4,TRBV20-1,CSARVWGGEEKLFF,TGCAGTGCTAGAGTTTGGGGTGGTGAGGAAAAACTGTTTTTT
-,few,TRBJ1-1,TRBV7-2,CASRLTGGGAFF,TGTGCCAGCAGGTTGACAGGCGGGGGTGCTTTCTTT
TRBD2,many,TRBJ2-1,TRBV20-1,CSARRAGVLNEQFF,TGCAGTGCCCGCCGAGCGGGGGTTCTCAATGAGCAGTTCTTC
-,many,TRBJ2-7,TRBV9,CASSARGTPRRRLYEQYF,TGTGCCAGCAGCGCCCGAGGGACGCCCCGTCGTCGACTCTACGAGCAGTACTTC
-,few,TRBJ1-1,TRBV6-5,CASRQTRYSRSEAFF,TGTGCCAGCAGACAAACAAGGTATTCTAGGTCTGAAGCTTTCTTT
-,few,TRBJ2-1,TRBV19,CASTPPLGSKKYNEQFF,TGTGCCTCCACACCTCCCCTTGGCAGCAAGAAGTACAATGAGCAGTTCTTC
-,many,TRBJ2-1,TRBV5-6,CASSLYNEQFF,TGTGCCAGCAGCCTATACAATGAGCAGTTCTTC
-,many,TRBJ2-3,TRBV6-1,CASSPPHGTRGTDTQYF,TGTGCCAGCAGTCCGCCGCATGGGACACGAGGCACAGATACGCAGTATTTT
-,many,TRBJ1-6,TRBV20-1,CSARGGRDASSYNSPLHF,TGCAGTGCTAGGGGAGGACGGGACGCCAGCTCCTATAATTCACCCCTCCACTTT
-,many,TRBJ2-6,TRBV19,CASKEASGANVLTF,TGTGCCAGTAAGGAGGCCTCCGGGGCCAACGTCCTGACTTTC
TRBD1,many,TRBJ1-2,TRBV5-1,CASSPTTGTNGYTF,TGCGCCAGCAGCCCGACGACAGGGACTAATGGCTACACCTTC
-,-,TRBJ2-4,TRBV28,CASSLVASKNIQYF,TGTGCCAGCAGTTTAGTGGCCTCCAAAAACATTCAGTACTTC
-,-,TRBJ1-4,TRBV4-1,CASSQDGGAGEKLFF,TGCGCCAGCAGCCAAGATGGGGGCGCCGGGGAAAAACTGTTTTTT
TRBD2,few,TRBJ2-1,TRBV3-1,CASSFGGGHEQFF,TGTGCCAGCAGCTTCGGGGGGGGCCATGAGCAGTTCTTC
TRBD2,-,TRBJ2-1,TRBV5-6,CASSPEWLAGVKGQFF,TGTGCCAGCAGCCCCGAGTGGTTGGCGGGAGTCAAGGGGCAGTTCTTC
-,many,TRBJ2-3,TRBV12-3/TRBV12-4,CASSTGTPTQYF,TGTGCCAGCAGTACTGGGACTCCTACGCAGTATTTT
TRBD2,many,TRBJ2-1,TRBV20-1,CSASYSGGRRNEQFF,TGCAGTGCTAGTTATAGCGGGGGGCGTAGAAATGAGCAGTTCTTC
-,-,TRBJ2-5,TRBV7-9,CASTAGGAVRETQYF,TGTGCCAGCACCGCAGGGGGGGCGGTACGGGAGACCCAGTACTTC
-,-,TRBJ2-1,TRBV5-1,CASSFRVRQGNVNEQFF,TGCGCCAGCAGCTTTCGGGTCCGGCAGGGGAATGTCAATGAGCAGTTCTTC
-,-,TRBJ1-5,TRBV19,CASSRNRASDNQPQHF,TGTGCCAGTAGCCGGAACAGGGCCTCCGACAATCAGCCCCAGCATTTT
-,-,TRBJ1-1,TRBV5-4,CASSLGAGGQSNTEAFF,TGTGCCAGCAGCTTGGGGGCCGGGGGCCAATCTAACACTGAAGCTTTCTTT
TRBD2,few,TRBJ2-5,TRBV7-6,CASSLEASGPAETQYF,TGTGCCAGCAGCTTAGAGGCTAGCGGGCCCGCTGAGACCCAGTACTTC